A selection of T cell receptor beta chains follows, all from one sample in a study of shared clonotypes between healthy human individuals. The repertoire was sequenced with immunoSEQ multiplex PCR; TCRdb's copy has only in-frame clones and lacks some. The table has over a million clones, more than 60% seen once. The sample taken for sequencing was memory CD4+ T cells sorted from blood. Source of these receptors: a man in his late teens or twenties in good health. CDR3s include the opening cysteine and the closing phenylalanine or tryptophan. Each record gives: CDR3 protein, V gene, clone size, J gene. Part of the rows lack a size; the others show once, few, many or a class for expanded clones.

CASSLSSGLNEKLFF | TRBV5-1 | . | TRBJ1-4
CASKRESQPQHF | TRBV19 | . | TRBJ1-5
CASTRDLAYNEQFF | TRBV6-5 | . | TRBJ2-1
CASSVVPAGGNNEQFF | TRBV9 | . | TRBJ2-1
CASSPDVGGSPLHF | TRBV18 | . | TRBJ1-6
CAISVEGPGTGGTEAFF | TRBV10-3 | . | TRBJ1-1
CASSFGRQETQYF | TRBV7-2 | . | TRBJ2-5
CSVNRGVGEKLFF | TRBV29-1 | . | TRBJ1-4
CAWSVLQRGQPQHF | TRBV30 | few | TRBJ1-5
CASKGNNSPLHF | TRBV6-5 | . | TRBJ1-6
CASSFSGQGTHEQYF | TRBV11-2 | once | TRBJ2-7
CASPREDSYEQYF | TRBV27 | . | TRBJ2-7
CAIRPGQGTGELFF | TRBV10-3 | . | TRBJ2-2
CASSLDWTGRRYF | TRBV7-6 | few | TRBJ2-3
CASTTPGQGKNTIYF | TRBV6-5 | . | TRBJ1-3
CASSVSSGRPTDTQYF | TRBV5-6 | . | TRBJ2-3
CASSPQLADNEQFF | TRBV18 | . | TRBJ2-1
CASSLNPGTGGSPLHF | TRBV11-2 | few | TRBJ1-6